This TCR beta chain is drawn from a study of T cell responses to AZD1222 COVID-19 vaccine. Clones were sequenced by immunoSEQ multiplex PCR, and TCRdb holds only the in-frame ones, with some missing. This repertoire shows about 130,000 clones, around 90% found once; its top ten account for about 6%. Germline V CDR1 and CDR2: MGHDK, SYGVNS. The CDR3 extends over 14 amino acids. With 5 bases removed from V and 2 bases from J, the gap between germline ends came to 9 bases. Material: peripheral blood, obtained 28 days after the second AZD1222 dose. This chain joins TRBV25-1 and TRBJ2-2; the D gene is possibly TRBD2 (5 bases). The sequence came from an adult who received the AZD1222 COVID-19 vaccine. CDR3 bases: TGTGCCAGCAGTCTGAGGGCTAACACCGGGGAGCTGTTTTTT. Its protein product is CASSLRANTGELFF.